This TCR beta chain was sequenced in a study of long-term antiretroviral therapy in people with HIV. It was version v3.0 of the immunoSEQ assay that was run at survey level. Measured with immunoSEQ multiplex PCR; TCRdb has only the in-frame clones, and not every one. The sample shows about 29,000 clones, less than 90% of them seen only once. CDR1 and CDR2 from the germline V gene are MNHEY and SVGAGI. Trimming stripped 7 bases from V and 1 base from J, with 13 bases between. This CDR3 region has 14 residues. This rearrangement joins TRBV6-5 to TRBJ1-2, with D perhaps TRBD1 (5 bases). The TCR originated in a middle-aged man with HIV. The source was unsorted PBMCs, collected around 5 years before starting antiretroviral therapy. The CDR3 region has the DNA TGTGCCAGCATTAGGACGAGGGGTAACTATGGCTACACCTTC. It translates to CASIRTRGNYGYTF.